Below, 21 T cell receptor beta chains from the same sample are listed, as sequenced in a study of graft-versus-host responses after intestinal transplantation. Assay used: immunoSEQ multiplex PCR; TCRdb lists only in-frame clones, some missing. The profile shows 30,000 to 40,000 clones, roughly 80% of them singletons. Source: PBMCs, taken 1070 days after transplant. The receptors were gathered from a human patient who received an intestinal transplant, so some T cells may come from the graft donor.

This rearrangement joins TRBV15 to TRBJ1-4; 7 nucleotides align to TRBD1. This CDR3 is 15 amino acids long. V dropped 4 bases and J dropped 6; count of bases not matched to a gene: 8. Germline CDR1 reads LNHNV; CDR2 reads YYDKDF (reference sequence). The CDR3 region is CATSIQGGGYEKLFF. Written as DNA, the CDR3 is TGTGCCACCAGCATTCAGGGGGGTGGATATGAAAAACTGTTTTTT.

The chain joins TRBV11-2 to TRBJ2-7; D perhaps matches TRBD1 (5 bases). Germline CDR1 reads SGHAT; CDR2 reads FQNNGV. CDR3 length: 15 amino acids. Trimming pared 1 base from V and 4 bases from J, leaving 14 bases between. This CDR3 is CASSLGGAIRYEQYF. As DNA, the CDR3 is TGTGCCAGCAGCTTAGGGGGCGCCATTAGGTACGAGCAGTACTTC.

This chain joins TRBV5-6 and TRBJ1-6; 9 bases agree with TRBD1. The trim removed 4 bases at V and 8 bases at J, leaving 10 bases unmatched. The CDR3 runs to 16 residues. Germline CDR1 and CDR2: SGHDT and YYEEEE. The CDR3 is CASSPGQGRIDSPLHF. The CDR3 coding sequence is TGTGCCAGCAGCCCCGGACAGGGGAGAATCGATTCACCCCTCCACTTT.

This chain connects TRBV27 to TRBJ1-3; no clear D gene. V shed 8 bases and J shed 0 bases, with 8 bases lying between them. The CDR3 is 13 residues long. Germline values: CDR1 MNHEY, CDR2 SMNVEV (reference sequence). CDR3 loop: CASSRFSGNTIYF. The CDR3 bases are TGTGCCAGCTCAAGGTTCTCTGGAAACACCATATATTTT.

The chain uses TRBV19 and TRBJ2-2; unclear D gene. Germline V gives CDR1 LNHDA, CDR2 SQIVND (reference sequence). This CDR3 has 12 residues. V shed 6 bases and J shed 0 bases, with 2 bases lying between them. The chain's CDR3 is CASRTNTGELFF. The CDR3 DNA reads TGTGCCAGTAGGACGAACACCGGGGAGCTGTTTTTT.

The rearrangement links TRBV5-6 to TRBJ2-1; 7 nucleotides align to TRBD1. Losses at the gene ends were 4 bases for V and 7 bases for J; bases not matched to a gene: 11. Per germline, CDR1 SGHDT and CDR2 YYEEEE. The CDR3 loop spans 15 amino acids. The chain's CDR3 is CASSEDRTIGNEQFF. CDR3 nucleotides: TGTGCCAGCAGCGAGGACAGGACCATAGGGAATGAGCAGTTCTTC.

The chain couples TRBV6-6 to TRBJ2-3; TRBD1 aligns across 7 bases. V was clipped by 6 bases and J by 6 bases; unmatched bases: 0. This CDR3 region has 11 residues. Germline V CDR1 and CDR2: MNHNY, SVGAGI (reference sequence). CDR3 DNA sequence: TGTGCCAGCAGGACAGGGGATACGCAGTATTTT. It specifies CASRTGDTQYF.

This sequence joins TRBV5-6 and TRBJ1-4; D remains unclear. In germline, CDR1 is SGHDT, CDR2 YYEEEE. CDR3 length: 14 residues. V was pared by 0 bases and J by 3 bases, with 6 bases between. The CDR3 DNA reads as TGTGCCAGCAGCTTGGGCAGTCCTAATGAAAAACTGTTTTTT. Translation gives CASSLGSPNEKLFF.

The chain recombines TRBV28 with TRBJ1-2; perhaps TRBD1 as D (5 bases). CDR1 MDHEN and CDR2 SYDVKM come from the germline V gene. Trimming pared 10 bases from V and 6 bases from J, leaving 15 bases between. The CDR3 runs 12 residues. CDR3 amino acids: CATRGREHGYTF. The CDR3 nucleotides are TGTGCCACCCGGGGACGGGAGCATGGCTACACCTTC.

The chain has TRBV28 and TRBJ2-3; 7 bases map to TRBD2. Germline V gene data show CDR1 as MDHEN and CDR2 as SYDVKM. CDR3 length: 14 residues. J lost 3 bases, V lost 1 base, and 1 base had no gene match. The CDR3 here is CASSLYGGTDTQYF. CDR3 DNA: TGTGCCAGCAGTTTATACGGGGGGACAGATACGCAGTATTTT.

The V gene is TRBV29-1, the J gene TRBJ2-7, with D possibly matching TRBD1 (6 bases). V lost 6 bases and J 7 bases, leaving 22 bases between the germline ends. Germline loops: CDR1 SQVTM, CDR2 ANQGSEA. The CDR3 spans 14 residues. CDR3 sequence: CSVHSDRSSREQYF. The DNA of the CDR3 is TGCAGCGTCCACTCCGACAGGAGTTCGAGAGAGCAGTACTTC.

The V gene is TRBV1, the J gene TRBJ1-6. TRBV1 is a known pseudogene. The CDR3 extends over 16 amino acids. The CDR3 is CTSSLSGSSYNSPLHF. The CDR3 DNA reads TGCACCAGCAGTCTCAGCGGCAGCTCCTATAATTCACCCCTCCACTTT.

The chain combines TRBV29-1 with TRBJ2-7; perhaps TRBD1 as D (6 bases). The V gene lost 5 bases and the J gene lost 1 base, with 12 bases spanning the gap. Germline loops: CDR1 SQVTM, CDR2 ANQGSEA. The CDR3 consists of 13 residues. CDR3: CSVMQGFSYEQYF. The DNA of the CDR3 is TGCAGCGTTATGCAGGGGTTTTCCTACGAGCAGTACTTC.

The chain combines TRBV2 with TRBJ1-2; tentatively, D is TRBD1 (5 bases). CDR3 length: 15 residues. Germline lookup yields CDR1 SNHLY and CDR2 FYNNEI. V was pared by 6 bases and J by 2 bases, with 16 bases between. This CDR3 reads CASRPYQTANYGYTF. The CDR3 nucleotides read TGTGCCAGCAGGCCCTATCAGACAGCAAACTATGGCTACACCTTC.

This chain joins TRBV18 and TRBJ1-1; D gene uncertain. This CDR3 is 13 amino acids long. Trimming took 3 bases from V and 1 from J, leaving 6 bases between them. CDR1 is KGHSH, CDR2 LQKENI, per germline. CDR3 DNA: TGTGCCAGCTCACCCATGAGGAACACTGAAGCTTTCTTT. Translation gives CASSPMRNTEAFF. Variable domain in full (rest from reference TRBV18 and TRBJ1-1): NAGVMQNPRHLVRRRGQEARLRCSPMKGHSHVYWYRQLPEEGLKFMVYLQKENIIDESGMPKERFSAEFPKEGPSILRIQQVVRGDSAAYFCASSPMRNTEAFFGQGTRLTVV.

The J gene is TRBJ2-2, the V gene TRBV5-6; no firm D call. The length of the CDR3 is 15 residues. The germline V gene encodes CDR1 SGHDT and CDR2 YYEEEE. Trimming stripped 1 base from V and 4 bases from J, with 11 bases between. CDR3 in amino acids: CASSLTEYPTGELFF. The DNA of the CDR3 is TGTGCCAGCAGCTTGACTGAATACCCCACCGGGGAGCTGTTTTTT. Full variable domain (remainder filled in from reference TRBV5-6 and TRBJ2-2): DAGVTQSPTHLIKTRGQQVTLRCSPKSGHDTVSWYQQALGQGPQFIFQYYEEEERQRGNFPDRFSGHQFPNYSSELNVNALLLGDSALYLCASSLTEYPTGELFFGEGSRLTVL.

A word on this clone: One end of the junction does not line up with germline, which may come from a read error. The chain carries TRBV11-2 and TRBJ2-6; D is possibly TRBD1 or TRBD2 (6 bases each). The germline CDR1 and CDR2 sequences are SGHAT and FQNNGV. The CDR3 has 13 amino acids. CDR3 residues: CASSLRGRERGAF. DNA for the CDR3: TGTGCCAGCAGCTTAAGGGGCCGTGAGAGGGGGGCTTTC.

CDR3 region: CASSDGSGANVLTF. The CDR3 nucleotides are TGTGCCAGCTCCGACGGCTCTGGGGCCAACGTCCTGACTTTC. The chain combines TRBV9 with TRBJ2-6; D remains ambiguous. V was cut by 7 bases and J by 0 bases, with 8 bases left in between. The germline V gene has CDR1 SGDLS and CDR2 YYNGEE. The CDR3 is 14 amino acids.

The rearrangement links TRBV11-2 to TRBJ2-7, with unresolved D. V was cut by 5 bases and J by 4 bases, with 18 bases left in between. The CDR3 consists of 15 residues. Germline-derived CDR1 and CDR2 are SGHAT and FQNNGV. CDR3 sequence: CASSRRVTTMYEQYF. DNA of the CDR3: TGTGCCAGCAGCCGTAGGGTGACCACGATGTACGAGCAGTACTTC.

V and J are TRBV5-4 and TRBJ2-3; D is possibly TRBD2 (6 bases). V was cut by 3 bases and J by 4 bases, with 9 bases left in between. In germline, CDR1 is SGHNT, CDR2 YYREEE (reference sequence). The CDR3 is 13 residues long. The CDR3 sequence is CASSSRDADTQYF. The DNA of the CDR3 is TGTGCCAGCAGCTCGCGGGATGCAGATACGCAGTATTTT.

The rearrangement joins TRBV28 to TRBJ2-7; a possible D gene is TRBD1 (6 bases). V was shortened by 7 bases and J by 3 bases, with 19 bases between the two germline ends. The V gene's germline CDR1 is MDHEN and CDR2 SYDVKM. The CDR3 loop spans 15 amino acids. CDR3 protein: CASNHLQGRIYEQYF. The CDR3 bases are TGTGCCAGCAACCACCTACAGGGCCGCATCTACGAGCAGTACTTC.